Below, 21 T cell receptor beta chains from the same sample are listed, as sequenced in a study of blood T cell repertoires in COVID-19. Clones were read by immunoSEQ multiplex PCR, and TCRdb kept only the in-frame ones, dropping some. The table lists fewer than 350,000 clones, 85% of them singletons. Sequenced: peripheral blood. Receptors originate from a woman aged 50 to 60 with active or convalescent COVID-19.

The chain combines TRBV19 with TRBJ1-2; D gene ambiguous. CDR3 length equals 11 residues. Per the germline V gene, CDR1 is LNHDA and CDR2 is SQIVND (reference sequence). V was clipped by 5 bases and J by 4 bases, with 5 bases between them. CDR3 region: CASSSVYGYTF. The DNA for the CDR3 is TGTGCCAGTAGTTCGGTCTATGGCTACACCTTC.

This sequence joins TRBV2 and TRBJ1-4; 10 nucleotides match TRBD1. The trim removed 7 bases at V and 8 bases at J, leaving 13 bases unmatched. The CDR3 covers 16 residues. CDR1 and CDR2 from the germline V gene are SNHLY and FYNNEI. This chain's CDR3 is CASTLDRGRFGEKLFF. The CDR3 DNA sequence: TGTGCCAGCACCTTAGACAGGGGGCGCTTCGGAGAAAAACTGTTTTTT.

J is TRBJ1-3 and V is TRBV27; D unclear. Germline V gives CDR1 MNHEY, CDR2 SMNVEV (reference sequence). The CDR3 has 16 residues. V was cut by 6 bases and J by 0 bases, with 15 bases left in between. The CDR3 loop reads CASSPKAGFSGNTIYF. DNA of the CDR3: TGTGCCAGCAGCCCAAAGGCGGGTTTCTCTGGAAACACCATATATTTT.

J is TRBJ2-1 and V is TRBV11-2; TRBD2 matches at 10 bases. The ends lost 5 bases at V and 9 bases at J; junction bases unmatched: 13. Looked up from germline, CDR1 is SGHAT and CDR2 is FQNNGV. The CDR3 runs to 16 residues. CDR3 loop: CASSRGRSGRASEQFF. The CDR3 DNA reads TGTGCCAGCAGCCGCGGGAGGAGCGGGAGGGCCAGTGAGCAGTTCTTC.

The chain employs TRBV2 and TRBJ2-3; D is perhaps TRBD1 (6 bases). The CDR3 extends over 14 amino acids. V gave up 9 bases and J gave up 0 bases, with 13 bases separating them. Germline lookup yields CDR1 SNHLY and CDR2 FYNNEI. CDR3 in DNA: TGTGCCAGTTACAGGGAGACTAGCACAGATACGCAGTATTTT. As protein: CASYRETSTDTQYF.

Points on this clone: This specimen includes other DNA sequences encoding the same CDR3. The CDR3 nucleotides read TGTGCCAGCAGCCTCCGGGGCTACGAGCAGTACTTC. Translating it yields CASSLRGYEQYF. The chain has TRBV5-4 and TRBJ2-7, with D maybe TRBD2 (5 bases). Trimming stripped 4 bases from V and 3 bases from J, with 8 bases between. The CDR3 is 12 amino acids. The germline V gene encodes CDR1 SGHNT and CDR2 YYREEE (reference sequence).

The CDR3 DNA follows: TGTGCCAGCAGTGAGGGGGCCGACACCTACGAGCAGTACTTC. It yields the protein CASSEGADTYEQYF. V is TRBV6-1 and J is TRBJ2-7, with a weak D call TRBD1 (6 bases). V was pared by 3 bases and J by 2 bases, with 11 bases between. Germline values: CDR1 MNHNS, CDR2 SASEGT. This CDR3 spans 14 amino acids.

V usage is TRBV12-3 or TRBV12-4 and J usage is TRBJ2-3, with a weak D call TRBD1 (6 bases). Trimming cost V 5 bases and J 15 bases, with 21 bases left between them. The CDR3 consists of 13 residues. CDR3 DNA sequence: TGTGCCAGCAGTGCAACCGGGACAACCCTCCCCTATTTT. Its translation is CASSATGTTLPYF.

This chain uses TRBV19 with TRBJ1-1, with a weak D call TRBD1 (5 bases). CDR1 and CDR2 (germline): LNHDA, SQIVND (reference sequence). V gave up 2 bases and J gave up 7 bases, with 11 bases separating them. The CDR3 totals 13 residues. CDR3 amino acids: CASSISGRYEAFF. CDR3 nucleotide sequence: TGTGCCAGTAGTATATCAGGGCGGTATGAAGCTTTCTTT.

The J gene is TRBJ2-4, the V gene TRBV4-1; D not resolved. CDR1 is MGHRA, CDR2 YSYEKL, per germline. The CDR3 consists of 13 residues. V shed 2 bases and J shed 12 bases, with 14 bases lying between them. The CDR3 loop is CASSQNGQNDQYF. For the CDR3, the DNA is TGCGCCAGCAGCCAAAATGGGCAGAATGATCAGTACTTC.

The rearrangement links TRBV6-4 to TRBJ2-3, with TRBD2 matching 10 bases. After removal of 4 bases from V and 4 bases from J, the junction contained 2 bases not matched to a gene. Looked up from germline, CDR1 is MRHNA and CDR2 is SNTAGT. The CDR3 totals 14 residues. CDR3 amino acids: CASSVGLAADTQYF. DNA of the CDR3: TGTGCCAGCAGTGTCGGACTAGCGGCAGATACGCAGTATTTT.

The genes are TRBV29-1 and TRBJ2-5, with 10 bases identical to TRBD2. This CDR3 is 14 amino acids long. From germline, CDR1 is SQVTM and CDR2 ANQGSEA. V lost 4 bases to trimming and J lost 1 base; unmatched junction nucleotides: 3. CDR3 sequence: CSVGGLAAQETQYF. CDR3 nucleotides: TGCAGCGTTGGTGGACTAGCGGCCCAAGAGACCCAGTACTTC.

This chain links TRBV6-5 with TRBJ1-1, with D possibly matching TRBD1 (6 bases). Trimming cost V 1 base and J 6 bases, with 18 bases left between them. The CDR3 is 16 residues long. CDR1 is MNHEY, CDR2 SVGAGI, per germline. CDR3: CASSYWVPSRQAEAFF. CDR3 bases: TGTGCCAGCAGTTACTGGGTCCCGTCTCGACAGGCTGAAGCTTTCTTT.

This clone came up once. The chain joins TRBV5-3 to TRBJ1-3, with 8 bases matching TRBD1. TRBV5-3 has ORF status, its function being uncertain. This CDR3 has 15 residues. Trimming removed 0 bases from V and 6 bases from J; junction bases left unmatched: 5. The CDR3 nucleotides are TGTGCCAGAAGCTTGGGAGGACAGGGAGTAAACACCATATATTTT. It yields the protein CARSLGGQGVNTIYF.

This clone has just one count. The V call is TRBV15, the J call TRBJ1-6; 10 nucleotides align to TRBD1. Trimming took 2 bases from V and 5 from J; bases not matched to a gene: 3. Germline V gene data show CDR1 as LNHNV and CDR2 as YYDKDF (reference sequence). This CDR3 spans 16 amino acids. The CDR3 sequence is CATSRPGQGNNSPLHF. CDR3 sequence (DNA): TGTGCCACCAGCAGACCGGGACAGGGGAATAATTCACCCCTCCACTTT. The variable domain in full, with the rest retrieved from reference TRBV15 and TRBJ1-6, is DAMVIQNPRYQVTQFGKPVTLSCSQTLNHNVMYWYQQKSSQAPKLLFHYYDKDFNNEADTPDNFQSRRPNTSFCFLDIRSPGLGDTAMYLCATSRPGQGNNSPLHFGNGTRLTVT.

This clone was found a few times. As DNA, the CDR3 is TGTGCCAGCTCACCACCCGTGAGGACAGATACGCAGTATTTT. Encoded protein: CASSPPVRTDTQYF. This chain links TRBV18 with TRBJ2-3; D not certain. Germline V lookup: CDR1 KGHSH, CDR2 LQKENI. The CDR3 extends over 14 amino acids. The ends were cut back, 0 bases at V and 3 bases at J, with 7 bases in the middle.

The CDR3 coding sequence is TGTGCCAGCAAAGGGACAGGGCCGTCTGAAAAACTGTTTTTT. Its translation: CASKGTGPSEKLFF. V is TRBV6-6 and J is TRBJ1-4, with TRBD1 identical over 9 bases. Per germline, CDR1 MNHNY and CDR2 SVGAGI (reference sequence). This CDR3 comprises 14 residues. Unmatched junction bases numbered 7, after V lost 7 bases and J lost 7 bases.

The chain couples TRBV20-1 to TRBJ2-1; D not resolved. V lost 3 bases, J lost 9 bases, and 6 bases lay in between. The CDR3 spans 10 residues. Per the germline V gene, CDR1 is DFQATT and CDR2 is SNEGSKA (reference sequence). In DNA form, the CDR3 reads TGCAGTGCTAGTCTCGGTGAGCAGTTCTTC. This translates into CSASLGEQFF.

The chain uses TRBV27 and TRBJ1-1; TRBD1 aligns across 9 bases. This CDR3 spans 14 amino acids. V lost 1 base and J lost 9; bases outside the gene matches: 6. The germline V gene has CDR1 MNHEY and CDR2 SMNVEV (reference sequence). The CDR3 coding sequence is TGTGCCAGCAGTTTATTGGCCACAGGGGGCCAAGCTTTCTTT. Residues: CASSLLATGGQAFF.

This chain links TRBV28 with TRBJ2-3; D uncertain. Between the trimmed V and J ends, which lost 3 bases and 1 base, there was a span of 14 bases. The CDR3 has 16 amino acids. Germline V gene data show CDR1 as MDHEN and CDR2 as SYDVKM. This chain's CDR3 is CASSFLRLRGTDTQYF. The DNA for the CDR3 is TGTGCCAGCAGTTTCCTCCGGTTGCGAGGCACAGATACGCAGTATTTT.

The genes are TRBV3-1 (or the pseudogene TRBV3-2) and TRBJ2-5; 8 bases agree with TRBD1. Germline V gene data show CDR1 as LGHDT and CDR2 as YNNKEL (reference sequence). This CDR3 region has 15 residues. The ends lost 2 bases at V and 6 bases at J; junction bases unmatched: 8. CDR3 in DNA: TGTGCCAGCAGCCAATCGGTCAGGGGGCGAAAGACCCAGTACTTC. It specifies CASSQSVRGRKTQYF.